One sample yielded the 11 T cell receptor beta chains listed below, sequenced in a study of T cells in women clearing cervical HPV infection. This table comes from immunoSEQ multiplex PCR, and its TCRdb copy is limited to in-frame clones, with some not included. The sample table includes roughly 50,000 clones. The sequencing sample was made of blood buffy coat. All receptors come from a woman aged 18-69 years with a cervical HPV16 infection that either progressed to CIN3+ or cleared (not recorded which).

A word on this clone: The read ends 3 residues early relative to the CDR3; the germline J gene fills the gap. The chain has TRBV7-3 and TRBJ2-1; TRBD2 matches at 13 bases. V was pared by 5 bases and J by 8 bases, with 9 bases of the junction left unmatched. The CDR3 is 16 residues long. CDR1 is SGHTA and CDR2 is FQGTGA in the germline V gene. The CDR3 is CASSPRTSGSVHEQFF. The covered CDR3 bases are TGTGCCAGCAGCCCCCGGACTAGCGGGAGTGTACATGAG.

Remarks on this clone: Coverage ceases 3 residues before the CDR3 finishes, and the germline J gene fills in the end. The chain recombines TRBV7-9 with TRBJ1-2; D is possibly TRBD1 (5 bases). The CDR3 runs to 14 residues. Germline CDR1 is SEHNR and CDR2 is FQNEAQ (reference sequence). The DNA read from the CDR3 is TGTGCCAGCAGCTTCGGGGGGTTTACAGATACC. Encoded protein: CASSFGGFTDT. The entire CDR3 is CASSFGGFTDTYTF.

On this clone itself: The sequenced fragment ends 3 residues before the CDR3 boundary, so the rest is inferred from the germline J gene. The gene calls are TRBV11-1 and TRBJ2-2, with D possibly TRBD1 on 6 matching bases. CDR1 is SGHAT and CDR2 is FQDESV in the germline V gene (reference sequence). This CDR3 comprises 14 residues. With 6 bases removed from V and 4 bases from J, the gap between germline ends came to 12 bases. CDR3 DNA (partial): TGTGCCAGCAGACCACAGGGTCTCACCGGGGAG. Its protein is CASRPQGLTGE. The complete CDR3 sequence is CASRPQGLTGELFF.

The CDR3 loop reads CSVSRTGTAGNTIYF. The DNA read from the CDR3 is TGCAGCGTTTCCCGGACAGGGACAGCTGGAAACACC. The chain links TRBV29-1 to TRBJ1-3; TRBD1 matches at 8 bases. The read halts 3 residues ahead of the CDR3 end, with the missing end drawn from the germline J gene. After removal of 5 bases from V and 2 bases from J, the junction contained 8 bases not matched to a gene. CDR3 length: 15 residues. The germline CDR1 and CDR2 sequences are SQVTM and ANQGSEA.

Details on this clone: The CDR3 end falls 3 residues outside the read, so it is completed with the germline J gene. The chain is built from TRBV29-1 and TRBJ1-3, with D uncertain. The V and J ends lost 4 bases and 0 bases respectively, with 7 bases between them. The CDR3 is 13 residues long. Germline-derived CDR1 and CDR2 are SQVTM and ANQGSEA. Incomplete CDR3 DNA: TGCAGCGTTGCAGACATCTCTGGAAACACC. It yields the protein CSVADISGNT. The whole CDR3 reads CSVADISGNTIYF.

Regarding this clone: The read gets to within 3 residues of the CDR3 end, and the germline J gene fills in the rest. The chain is built from TRBV7-2 and TRBJ2-5; D perhaps matches TRBD1 (5 bases). The V gene lost 3 bases and the J gene lost 5 bases, with 10 bases spanning the gap. The germline V gene encodes CDR1 SGHTA and CDR2 FQGNSA. CDR3 length: 13 residues. The DNA read from the CDR3 is TGTGCCAGCAGCTTGAGGCAGGGCGAGACC. It encodes CASSLRQGET. The whole CDR3 protein is CASSLRQGETQYF.

As concerns this clone: The read falls 3 residues short of the CDR3 end, and the missing part is taken from the germline J gene. V usage is TRBV19 and J usage is TRBJ2-3, with D perhaps TRBD2 (6 bases). In germline, CDR1 is LNHDA, CDR2 SQIVND (reference sequence). The CDR3 has 15 residues. CDR3 bases read: TGTGCCAGTAGTATAGCTAGGCGGGGAGATCAGCCG. It specifies CASSIARRGDQP. The full CDR3 is CASSIARRGDQPQYF.

Of note for this clone: The CDR3 is cut off 3 residues early in the read; its end comes from the germline J gene. The chain links TRBV18 to TRBJ1-5; 7 bases are a match to TRBD1. Trimming at V came to 6 bases and at J to 6 bases, leaving 14 bases not matched to a gene. CDR1 and CDR2 from the germline V gene are KGHSH and LQKENI. The CDR3 spans 16 residues. The covered CDR3 bases are TGTGCCAGCTCCCCAGCTAGGGAGGGGGCGGGTCAGCCC. This translates into CASSPAREGAGQP. The complete CDR3 sequence is CASSPAREGAGQPQHF. The full variable domain, its missing parts supplied by reference TRBV18 and TRBJ1-5, is NAGVMQNPRHLVRRRGQEARLRCSPMKGHSHVYWYRQLPEEGLKFMVYLQKENIIDESGMPKERFSAEFPKEGPSILRIQQVVRGDSAAYFCASSPAREGAGQPQHFGDGTRLSIL.

As to this clone: The DNA ends 3 residues before the CDR3 does, and the rest of the CDR3 is filled in from the germline J gene. The chain is built from TRBV29-1 and TRBJ2-1; no definite D call. Trimming left V 0 bases short and J 0 bases short, with 21 bases between. The CDR3 sequence is 19 residues long. Germline V lookup: CDR1 SQVTM, CDR2 ANQGSEA. Partial CDR3 DNA: TGCAGCGTTGAAGACCTGGGTACGAGTAGGGCAGGCTCCTACAATGAG. Translating gives CSVEDLGTSRAGSYNE. The full CDR3 sequence reads CSVEDLGTSRAGSYNEQFF.

As for this clone: From the germline J gene comes the end of the CDR3, since the read stops 3 residues before it. The rearrangement uses TRBV5-6 and TRBJ2-1; possibly TRBD2 for D (6 bases). CDR1 and CDR2 from the germline V gene are SGHDT and YYEEEE. Trimming stripped 0 bases from V and 6 bases from J, with 10 bases between. The CDR3 is 14 residues long. Incomplete CDR3 DNA: TGTGCCAGCAGCTTGGTGCCCGGGGGCAATGAG. It specifies CASSLVPGGNE. From start to end, the CDR3 is CASSLVPGGNEQFF.

The sequenced part of the CDR3 DNA is TGCGCCAGCAGCTTGGCGGCGGGAGACCACAATGAG. This codes for CASSLAAGDHNE. The entire CDR3 sequence reads CASSLAAGDHNEQFF. The J gene is TRBJ2-1, the V gene TRBV5-1; the match to TRBD2 covers 7 bases. Read sequence stops 3 residues before the CDR3 end, and the germline J gene provides the missing end. The germline CDR1 and CDR2 sequences are SGHRS and YFSETQ. This CDR3 is built from 15 residues. V dropped 0 bases and J dropped 5; count of bases not matched to a gene: 5.